The present T cell receptor beta chain was sequenced within a study of identical twins. Study-wide findings and caveats: Invariant populations such as MAIT and iNKT cells could partly muddle zero-insertion analyses.

It was template switching that added a universal primer site, and there were unique molecular identifiers on the cDNA. TCRdb re-called the 5' RACE reads through MiXCR, storing one row per CDR3 protein. The sample records about 250,000 distinct CDR3 sequences, approximately 8.3% being singletons. This clonotype was seen at least ten times. The antigen is unknown. This sample also belongs to another study, concerning yellow fever vaccine responses in identical twins. That investigation notes: After vaccination, twins' T cell response reportedly seemed partly convergent, partly personalized.

Sample: CD8+ T cells sorted from blood. The receptor was derived from a woman aged 18-29 years in good health.

The CDR3 nucleotides read TGCAGCGTTGAAGCAACAGGTTCCTACAATGAGCAGTTCTTC. Protein sequence: CSVEATGSYNEQFF. The chain uses TRBV29-1 and TRBJ2-1, with D possibly being TRBD1 (5 bases). Trimming took 1 base from V and 1 from J, leaving 8 bases between them. The germline gives CDR1 SQVTM, CDR2 ANQGSEA. The CDR3 has 14 residues.